A few counts support the clone carrying this T cell receptor beta chain. What it recognizes is unknown. The PCR made use of 60 Vbeta and 13 Jbeta primers. Generated by immunoSEQ multiplex PCR, the TCRdb table keeps only in-frame clones and is missing some. This repertoire shows 55,000 to 80,000 clones, around 75% found once; its top ten account for approximately 13%. The CDR3 is made up of 16 amino acids. Per germline, CDR1 SGHTA and CDR2 FQGNSA. Trimming removed 7 bases from V and 7 bases from J; junction bases left unmatched: 10. The sample belongs to a study of cytomegalovirus exposure and HLA in healthy donors. Study-wide results and caveats: A cluster of highly shared sequence variants was likely a sequencing artifact. Specificity for CMV antigens was confirmed in vitro for a few of the CMV-associated chains.

The sequence was collected from a man in his 70s in good health and CMV-seronegative. The V call is TRBV7-2, the J call TRBJ2-1, with TRBD2 matching 13 bases. Material for sequencing was PBMCs. CDR3 nucleotides: TGTGCCAGCACCAAATCCGGGACTAGCGGGGCAAATGAGCAGTTCTTC. Translation: CASTKSGTSGANEQFF.